This T cell receptor beta chain emerged from a study of CD8 T cells in ankylosing spondylitis. On this clonotype: The antigen is undetermined.

General study results and limits: Clones linked to disease were reported to show significant enrichment in matched ankylosing spondylitis synovial fluid. There was a TCR beta motif, made of fewer than 10 highly homologous variants, that appeared characteristic of ankylosing spondylitis blood. In synovial fluid and blood from reactive arthritis, some motif variants were previously reported.

TCRdb itself ran the 5' RACE reads through MiXCR, one entry per CDR3 protein. The table lists 350,000 to 450,000 distinct CDR3 sequences, roughly a quarter of them singletons. J was trimmed by 5 bases and V by 6 bases; bases with no gene match: 7. CDR3 length: 14 amino acids. The germline V gene has CDR1 MGHDK and CDR2 SYGVNS. Sequences were obtained from blood, either unsorted or a sorted T cell fraction (not recorded which). This chain joins TRBV25-1 and TRBJ2-1; 7 bases map to TRBD2. The clonotype comes from a male donor with ankylosing spondylitis. CDR3: CASSREGRNNEQFF. In nucleotides, the CDR3 is TGTGCCAGCAGCAGGGAGGGCCGTAACAATGAGCAGTTCTTC.